The present entry profiles one TCR beta chain with its context. The sample is drawn from a study of lymphopenia after photon versus proton radiotherapy. The table came from immunoSEQ multiplex PCR; TCRdb's copy has only in-frame clones and leaves some out. This sample yields tens of thousands of clones, of which around four fifths are seen a single time; about 20% belongs to the top ten. The sequencing here drew on peripheral blood, taken from a patient treated with proton-based radiotherapy. The receptor comes from a woman in her 70s with pancreatic cancer.

The CDR3 DNA reads TGTGCCAGCAGTTTCGGACAAACCAACTACGAGCAGTACTTC. Its protein is CASSFGQTNYEQYF. This chain uses TRBV6-1 with TRBJ2-7; possibly TRBD1 for D (5 bases). The CDR3 loop spans 14 amino acids. Germline CDR1 reads MNHNS; CDR2 reads SASEGT. V dropped 5 bases and J dropped 3 bases, with 14 bases sitting between them.